This TCR beta chain emerged from a study of early T cells in non-severe SARS-CoV-2 infection. Turning to the study itself: Chains stayed unpaired after sequencing of bulk RNA from unsorted whole blood.

Molecules of cDNA were individually given unique molecular identifiers that were attached to them. TCRdb analysed the 5' RACE reads with MiXCR anew, one entry per CDR3 protein. The table shows tens of thousands of distinct CDR3 sequences, with approximately 4.8% occurring only once. The CDR3 consists of 13 residues. The V and J ends lost 8 bases and 6 bases, in that order; junction bases with no gene match: 3. Study results and limitations: VDJdb matching, biased toward anti-spike CD8 responses, missed private and CD4 specificities.

This clonotype came up many times. What it recognizes is unknown. The chain has TRBV12-3 or TRBV12-4 and TRBJ2-1, with TRBD2 identical over 11 bases. The sample was whole blood. The sequence was obtained from an adult who was a healthcare worker with PCR-confirmed SARS-CoV-2 infection or an uninfected control (not recorded which). The chain's CDR3 is CASGGLAGNEQFF. CDR3 nucleotide sequence: TGTGCCAGCGGAGGACTAGCGGGCAATGAGCAGTTCTTC.